What follows is one T cell receptor (beta chain) and its context. This sample is part of a study of blood T cell repertoires in COVID-19. The CDR3 has 19 amino acids. With 2 bases clipped from V and 4 bases from J, the junction kept 16 bases outside the gene matches. The germline V gene encodes CDR1 SEHNR and CDR2 FQNEAQ (reference sequence). TCRdb's copy holds only in-frame clones and misses some; the assay was immunoSEQ multiplex PCR. The data contain 300,000 to 350,000 clones, 88% of them singletons. Sequenced material: peripheral blood. The origin of this receptor is a woman between 65 and 79 years old with COVID-19, enrolled during active disease. The J gene is TRBJ1-2, the V gene TRBV7-9, with TRBD1 matching 10 bases. The CDR3 region has the DNA TGTGCCAGCAGCTTAAGGAAGTCGGGACAGGGGATGACCTCCTATGGCTACACCTTC. It specifies CASSLRKSGQGMTSYGYTF. Full variable domain (remainder filled in from reference TRBV7-9 and TRBJ1-2): DTGVSQNPRHKITKRGQNVTFRCDPISEHNRLYWYRQTLGQGPEFLTYFQNEAQLEKSRLLSDRFSAERPKGSFSTLEIQRTEQGDSAMYLCASSLRKSGQGMTSYGYTFGSGTRLTVV.